The 10 T cell receptor beta chains given below trace back to one sample, sequenced in a study of blood T cell repertoires in COVID-19. The table came from immunoSEQ multiplex PCR; TCRdb's copy has only in-frame clones and leaves some out. The table shows 65,000 to 85,000 clones, with 75% to 90% occurring only once. The sample taken for sequencing was peripheral blood. The receptors stem from a human donor in a cohort sampled during active COVID-19.

This chain uses TRBV7-8 with TRBJ2-1, with TRBD2 matching over 12 bases. Germline-derived CDR1 and CDR2 are SGHVS and FQNEAQ. Trimming took 5 bases from V and 6 from J; bases not matched to a gene: 11. This CDR3 is built from 17 residues. The CDR3 sequence is CASSGTASGRVRNEQFF. DNA of the CDR3: TGTGCCAGCAGCGGAACTGCTAGCGGGAGGGTACGCAATGAGCAGTTCTTC. The full variable domain, completed using reference TRBV7-8 and TRBJ2-1, is GAGVSQSPRYKVAKRGQDVALRCDPISGHVSLFWYQQALGQGPEFLTYFQNEAQLDKSGLPSDRFFAERPEGSVSTLKIQRTQQEDSAVYLCASSGTASGRVRNEQFFGPGTRLTVL.

The chain recombines TRBV28 with TRBJ2-3; D might be TRBD2 (6 bases). V was trimmed by 5 bases and J by 8 bases, leaving 17 bases between them. Germline CDR1 MDHEN, CDR2 SYDVKM. CDR3 length: 14 amino acids. DNA of the CDR3: TGTGCCAGCAGTGGAGGGGCTGGCGGAGGTACGCAGTATTTT. The encoded protein is CASSGGAGGGTQYF. Drawing the rest from reference TRBV28 and TRBJ2-3, the complete variable domain is DVKVTQSSRYLVKRTGEKVFLECVQDMDHENMFWYRQDPGLGLRLIYFSYDVKMKEKGDIPEGYSVSREKKERFSLILESASTNQTSMYLCASSGGAGGGTQYFGPGTRLTVL.

The rearrangement links TRBV10-3 to TRBJ2-7, with D tentatively TRBD1 (5 bases). From germline, CDR1 is ENHRY and CDR2 SYGVKD. V gave up 7 bases and J gave up 2 bases, with 15 bases separating them. This CDR3 has 14 residues. CDR3: CAITAGGAPYEQYF. In DNA form, the CDR3 reads TGTGCCATCACGGCCGGTGGGGCGCCCTACGAGCAGTACTTC.

DNA of the CDR3: TGTGCCAGCAGTTACCTGGGAGGAGAAAATGAAAAACTGTTTTTT. Its protein is CASSYLGGENEKLFF. The rearrangement joins TRBV6-5 to TRBJ1-4; D call uncertain. The germline V gene encodes CDR1 MNHEY and CDR2 SVGAGI. The V gene lost 2 bases and the J gene lost 5 bases, with 12 bases spanning the gap. The CDR3 is 15 amino acids.

The chain combines TRBV7-9 with TRBJ2-2; 10 nucleotides match TRBD2. V shed 5 bases and J 0 bases; nucleotides not matched to a gene: 3. CDR1 and CDR2 (germline): SEHNR, FQNEAQ (reference sequence). The CDR3 consists of 16 residues. The CDR3 loop is CASSPGLATNTGELFF. CDR3 DNA: TGTGCCAGCAGCCCGGGACTAGCGACGAACACCGGGGAGCTGTTTTTT. The complete variable domain, with remaining parts taken from reference TRBV7-9 and TRBJ2-2, reads DTGVSQNPRHKITKRGQNVTFRCDPISEHNRLYWYRQTLGQGPEFLTYFQNEAQLEKSRLLSDRFSAERPKGSFSTLEIQRTEQGDSAMYLCASSPGLATNTGELFFGEGSRLTVL.

The sample holds a few counts of this clone. V is TRBV7-2 and J is TRBJ2-3; perhaps TRBD1 as D (5 bases). CDR1 and CDR2 (germline): SGHTA, FQGNSA. Trimming took off 1 base at V and 10 bases at J, with 12 bases between the two ends. The length of the CDR3 is 13 residues. This chain's CDR3 is CASSLGGADPQYF. Here the CDR3 DNA reads TGTGCCAGCAGCTTAGGGGGCGCAGACCCGCAGTATTTT.

This clone was recorded a few times. The chain employs TRBV19 and TRBJ1-6; possibly TRBD1 for D (6 bases). The germline CDR1 and CDR2 sequences are LNHDA and SQIVND (reference sequence). There are 16 residues in the CDR3. V was shortened by 8 bases and J by 7 bases, with 21 bases between the two germline ends. Here the CDR3 DNA reads TGTGCCAGTGGGCAGGGGCTTGATAGGAGAAATTCACCCCTCCACTTT. Its protein is CASGQGLDRRNSPLHF.

CDR3 DNA: TGCAGCGTTGAAGATGCAGGATCCCGAACCCAGTACTTC. Translating gives CSVEDAGSRTQYF. The rearrangement links TRBV29-1 to TRBJ2-5; D not resolved. V lost 0 bases and J lost 8, with 13 bases in between. This CDR3 comprises 13 residues. Germline CDR1 and CDR2: SQVTM and ANQGSEA.

The chain links TRBV19 to TRBJ2-6, with D uncertain. Germline V lookup: CDR1 LNHDA, CDR2 SQIVND (reference sequence). The CDR3 runs 13 residues. The germline V and J ends were trimmed by 3 bases and 4 bases, with 4 bases remaining between them. Written as DNA, the CDR3 is TGTGCCAGTAGTATCTCCGGGGCCAACGTCCTGACTTTC. As protein: CASSISGANVLTF.

The gene calls are TRBV9 and TRBJ1-6; TRBD1 matches 7 bases. Germline lookup yields CDR1 SGDLS and CDR2 YYNGEE. J gave up 8 bases and V 4 bases, and 9 bases lay outside the gene matches. The CDR3 consists of 15 residues. CDR3 coding DNA: TGTGCCAGCAGCTTAACGACAGGGATCGATTCACCCCTCCACTTT. Residues: CASSLTTGIDSPLHF.